These 32 T cell receptor beta chains originate from one sample sequenced in a study of blood T cell repertoires in COVID-19 (dated by TCRdb to 2020 to 2021). Library prep was done by the immunoSEQ multiplex PCR assay. Imported from immuneACCESS, the table was reduced by TCRdb to in-frame sequences with V and J called. These copies leave out some clones; in studies compared against another copy, an unresolved V gene accounts for under half, and the cause of the remainder is not known. The sample has 200,000 to 250,000 clones on record, almost 85% of them singletons. The top ten clones comprise 15% of the sample. The material sequenced was PBMCs or T cells enriched from blood (not recorded which). These receptors were collected from a man between 40 and 49 years old who had recovered from COVID-19.

J is TRBJ1-4 and V is TRBV7-3, with D possibly TRBD1 on 6 matching bases. This CDR3 has 13 amino acids. CDR1 and CDR2 from the germline V gene are SGHTA and FQGTGA. V lost 8 bases and J lost 8, with 15 bases in between. Here the CDR3 reads CASSQGPEEKLFF. The DNA of the CDR3 is TGTGCCAGCTCACAGGGCCCAGAAGAAAAACTGTTTTTT.

This clone was counted at least ten times. The chain recombines TRBV28 with TRBJ1-2; TRBD1 is a possible D gene (6 bases). Trimming shortened V by 5 bases and J by 4 bases, and 11 bases separated the two germline ends. This CDR3 spans 13 amino acids. CDR1 is MDHEN, CDR2 SYDVKM, per germline. This CDR3 is CASSPGQLYGYTF. The DNA of the CDR3 is TGTGCCAGCAGTCCCGGACAGCTCTATGGCTACACCTTC.

The count of this clone is one. This chain joins TRBV10-3 and TRBJ1-1; D might be TRBD1 (5 bases). The CDR3 is 13 amino acids. V lost 9 bases and J lost 3, with 14 bases in between. Germline lookup yields CDR1 ENHRY and CDR2 SYGVKD. CDR3 sequence: CAMAWGEDTEAFF. The CDR3 region has the DNA TGTGCCATGGCGTGGGGGGAAGACACTGAAGCTTTCTTT.

This chain connects TRBV7-6 to TRBJ1-1, with 8 bases identical to TRBD1. V was pared by 4 bases and J by 11 bases, with 18 bases of the junction left unmatched. The germline CDR1 and CDR2 sequences are SGHVS and FNYEAQ. The CDR3 contains 16 residues. CDR3 in amino acids: CASSSYDPGTGGGAFF. The CDR3 region has the DNA TGTGCCAGCAGCTCCTACGACCCCGGGACAGGCGGAGGGGCTTTCTTT. The variable domain in full, with the rest retrieved from reference TRBV7-6 and TRBJ1-1, is GAGVSQSPRYKVTKRGQDVALRCDPISGHVSLYWYRQALGQGPEFLTYFNYEAQQDKSGLPNDRFSAERPEGSISTLTIQRTEQRDSAMYRCASSSYDPGTGGGAFFGQGTRLTVV.

The V call is TRBV29-1, the J call TRBJ2-1; 7 nucleotides match TRBD1. The V segment lost 2 bases and the J segment 14 bases; nucleotides outside the gene matches: 6. The CDR3 is made up of 11 amino acids. Germline CDR1 is SQVTM and CDR2 is ANQGSEA. The CDR3 coding sequence is TGCAGCGTTGAAACGGTCGGGACAGAGTTCTTC. This sequence encodes CSVETVGTEFF.

This clone is a singleton in its sample. V usage is TRBV28 and J usage is TRBJ1-2, with 8 bases lining up with TRBD1. J was trimmed by 4 bases and V by 7 bases; bases with no gene match: 2. The CDR3 is made up of 12 amino acids. Per the germline V gene, CDR1 is MDHEN and CDR2 is SYDVKM. CDR3 sequence reads: CASTGQGYGYTF. Written as DNA, the CDR3 is TGTGCCAGCACCGGACAGGGCTATGGCTACACCTTC.

The chain couples TRBV9 to TRBJ2-7, with TRBD1 matching over 8 bases. The CDR3 consists of 15 residues. V dropped 4 bases and J dropped 2; count of bases not matched to a gene: 8. Germline-derived CDR1 and CDR2 are SGDLS and YYNGEE. The CDR3: CASSLGQGAPYEQYF. CDR3 nucleotides: TGTGCCAGCAGCTTAGGCCAGGGGGCTCCCTACGAGCAGTACTTC. Complete variable domain (other parts from reference TRBV9 and TRBJ2-7): DSGVTQTPKHLITATGQRVTLRCSPRSGDLSVYWYQQSLDQGLQFLIQYYNGEERAKGNILERFSAQQFPDLHSELNLSSLELGDSALYFCASSLGQGAPYEQYFGPGTRLTVT.

This sequence joins TRBV5-1 and TRBJ2-5, with a possible D match to TRBD2 (6 bases). Germline CDR1 is SGHRS and CDR2 is YFSETQ. The V gene lost 4 bases and the J gene lost 1 base, with 11 bases spanning the gap. The CDR3 is 14 amino acids. CDR3 in amino acids: CASSISGSQETQYF. As DNA, the CDR3 is TGCGCCAGCAGCATTTCCGGGAGCCAAGAGACCCAGTACTTC.

This clone appeared a few times. The rearrangement joins TRBV5-6 to TRBJ2-5; a weak D match, TRBD1 (5 bases). V shed 3 bases and J shed 1 base, with 7 bases lying between them. CDR3 length: 13 residues. The germline gives CDR1 SGHDT, CDR2 YYEEEE. The CDR3 spells CASSYRIQETQYF. The CDR3 DNA is TGTGCCAGCAGCTACAGGATCCAAGAGACCCAGTACTTC.

The rearrangement joins TRBV5-4 to TRBJ2-5; TRBD2 matches at 7 bases. The CDR3 has 15 amino acids. The germline V gene encodes CDR1 SGHNT and CDR2 YYREEE (reference sequence). V was pared by 4 bases and J by 5 bases, with 11 bases of the junction left unmatched. The CDR3: CASSPWGGRGETQYF. The CDR3 nucleotides are TGTGCCAGCAGCCCGTGGGGCGGGAGAGGTGAGACCCAGTACTTC. Using reference TRBV5-4 and TRBJ2-5 for the parts outside the CDR3, the full variable domain is ETGVTQSPTHLIKTRGQQVTLRCSSQSGHNTVSWYQQALGQGPQFIFQYYREEENGRGNFPPRFSGLQFPNYSSELNVNALELDDSALYLCASSPWGGRGETQYFGPGTRLLVL.

V usage is TRBV11-2 and J usage is TRBJ1-6; D gene uncertain. Germline assignment: CDR1 SGHAT and CDR2 FQNNGV. Trimming took 4 bases from V and 5 from J, leaving 6 bases between them. This CDR3 region has 13 residues. CDR3 loop: CASSSGNNSPLHF. The CDR3 region has the DNA TGTGCCAGCAGCTCGGGGAATAATTCACCCCTCCACTTT.

V and J are TRBV12-3 or TRBV12-4 and TRBJ2-1; D gene ambiguous. Trimming left V 2 bases short and J 9 bases short, with 8 bases between. This CDR3 contains 12 residues. CDR3: CASSLSASEQFF. CDR3 coding DNA: TGTGCCAGCAGTTTATCAGCGAGTGAGCAGTTCTTC.

V is TRBV4-2 and J is TRBJ2-2; D is uncertain. The CDR3 is 16 amino acids. In germline, CDR1 is LGHNA, CDR2 YNFKEQ. Trimming removed 1 base from V and 4 bases from J, with 13 bases in between. CDR3 bases: TGTGCCAGCAGCCAAGTATCATCCAGTCCCACCGGGGAGCTGTTTTTT. Its translation: CASSQVSSSPTGELFF.

This clone showed up just a few times. The rearrangement uses TRBV11-2 and TRBJ2-1, with D perhaps matching TRBD1 (6 bases). Germline CDR1 and CDR2: SGHAT and FQNNGV. The CDR3 sequence is 16 residues long. With 5 bases removed from V and 0 bases from J, the gap between germline ends came to 14 bases. In DNA, the CDR3 is TGTGCCAGCAGCCCCCGCCCGGACAGCTCCTACAATGAGCAGTTCTTC. Translation gives CASSPRPDSSYNEQFF. The full variable domain, completed using reference TRBV11-2 and TRBJ2-1, is EAGVAQSPRYKIIEKRQSVAFWCNPISGHATLYWYQQILGQGPKLLIQFQNNGVVDDSQLPKDRFSAERLKGVDSTLKIQPAKLEDSAVYLCASSPRPDSSYNEQFFGPGTRLTVL.

This chain links TRBV6-5 with TRBJ1-1, with D unclear. Germline loops: CDR1 MNHEY, CDR2 SVGAGI. V lost 4 bases to trimming and J lost 4 bases, with 16 bases between them. This CDR3 has 15 residues. The CDR3 is CASSSSLSGSTEAFF. The CDR3 DNA reads TGTGCCAGCAGTTCCTCCTTATCGGGTAGCACTGAAGCTTTCTTT.

This clone turned up a few times. J is TRBJ2-1 and V is TRBV10-1, with D possibly TRBD2 on 6 matching bases. CDR3 size: 12 residues. CDR1 is WNHNN, CDR2 SYGVQD, per germline (reference sequence). Trimming took off 8 bases at V and 9 bases at J, with 14 bases between the two ends. This chain's CDR3 is CASSRGTSEQFF. The DNA for the CDR3 is TGCGCCAGCTCACGCGGGACCAGTGAGCAGTTCTTC.

This clone has just a few counts. The chain uses TRBV30 and TRBJ1-5; unclear D gene. Germline values: CDR1 GTSNPN, CDR2 SVGIG (reference sequence). V gave up 5 bases and J gave up 11 bases, with 16 bases separating them. The CDR3 contains 12 residues. The CDR3 coding sequence is TGTGCCTGGTCGATAACCTCGGCGGCCCAGCATTTT. It encodes CAWSITSAAQHF.

The genes are TRBV18 and TRBJ1-3; 7 bases line up with TRBD1. The CDR3 runs 15 residues. Germline values: CDR1 KGHSH, CDR2 LQKENI. Trimming at V came to 3 bases and at J to 2 bases, leaving 4 bases not matched to a gene. CDR3 DNA: TGTGCCAGCTCACCGCTGACAGGGCCTGGAAACACCATATATTTT. It codes for CASSPLTGPGNTIYF.

This rearrangement joins TRBV5-6 to TRBJ1-5, with D perhaps TRBD1 (6 bases). V was pared by 3 bases and J by 4 bases, with 11 bases between. From germline, CDR1 is SGHDT and CDR2 YYEEEE. The CDR3 extends over 14 amino acids. As DNA, the CDR3 is TGTGCCAGCAGCTCTAGACAGGCAAATCAGCCCCAGCATTTT. It yields the protein CASSSRQANQPQHF. The full variable domain, rest sourced from reference TRBV5-6 and TRBJ1-5, is DAGVTQSPTHLIKTRGQQVTLRCSPKSGHDTVSWYQQALGQGPQFIFQYYEEEERQRGNFPDRFSGHQFPNYSSELNVNALLLGDSALYLCASSSRQANQPQHFGDGTRLSIL.

The rearrangement uses TRBV6-2 or TRBV6-3 and TRBJ2-3, with TRBD2 identical over 10 bases. This CDR3 has 15 amino acids. Trimming cost V 6 bases and J 4 bases; bases outside gene matches: 7. The germline CDR1 and CDR2 sequences are MNHEY and SVGEGT. CDR3 loop: CASSFSGRDADTQYF. The DNA for the CDR3 is TGTGCCAGCAGCTTCAGCGGGAGGGATGCAGATACGCAGTATTTT.

This clone was found once. The V gene is TRBV28, the J gene TRBJ2-3; weak D call: TRBD2 (7 bases). Germline V lookup: CDR1 MDHEN, CDR2 SYDVKM. CDR3 length: 16 amino acids. V gave up 3 bases and J gave up 0 bases, with 13 bases separating them. Written as DNA, the CDR3 is TGTGCCAGCAGTTTGGGGGGGGCTAAGAGCACAGATACGCAGTATTTT. Residues: CASSLGGAKSTDTQYF.

This clone turned up a few times. V and J are TRBV6-2 or TRBV6-3 and TRBJ2-7; a weak D match, TRBD2 (5 bases). Deletions cut 2 bases from V and 4 bases from J, with 18 bases between. The CDR3 covers 16 residues. Germline lookup yields CDR1 MNHEY and CDR2 SVGEGT. The CDR3 loop reads CASSYRETDFRYEQYF. The CDR3 DNA sequence: TGTGCCAGCAGTTACAGGGAGACGGACTTCCGTTACGAGCAGTACTTC.

This clone was counted only a few times. This chain uses TRBV19 with TRBJ2-7; TRBD1 is a possible D gene (6 bases). The CDR3 spans 15 residues. Looked up from germline, CDR1 is LNHDA and CDR2 is SQIVND (reference sequence). Trimming removed 6 bases from V and 0 bases from J, with 15 bases in between. Here the CDR3 reads CASSGTSLASYEQYF. CDR3 nucleotide sequence: TGTGCCAGTAGCGGGACAAGCCTCGCCTCCTACGAGCAGTACTTC. Full variable domain (missing parts from reference TRBV19 and TRBJ2-7): DGGITQSPKYLFRKEGQNVTLSCEQNLNHDAMYWYRQDPGQGLRLIYYSQIVNDFQKGDIAEGYSVSREKKESFPLTVTSAQKNPTAFYLCASSGTSLASYEQYFGPGTRLTVT.

The chain is built from TRBV2 and TRBJ2-2, with TRBD2 matching over 11 bases. The CDR3 covers 15 residues. Germline values: CDR1 SNHLY, CDR2 FYNNEI. Trimming cost V 9 bases and J 2 bases; bases outside gene matches: 5. In nucleotides, the CDR3 is TGTGCCAGTTCCGGGACTAGCGGAAACACCGGGGAGCTGTTTTTT. As protein: CASSGTSGNTGELFF.

This chain connects TRBV11-1 to TRBJ1-6, with D hard to call. V gave up 1 base and J gave up 5 bases, with 9 bases separating them. The CDR3 contains 15 residues. Germline V gives CDR1 SGHAT, CDR2 FQDESV (reference sequence). The chain's CDR3 is CASSLVRQDNSPLHF. Here the CDR3 DNA reads TGTGCCAGCAGCTTAGTCCGGCAGGATAATTCACCCCTCCACTTT. Complete variable domain (other parts from reference TRBV11-1 and TRBJ1-6): EAEVAQSPRYKITEKSQAVAFWCDPISGHATLYWYRQILGQGPELLVQFQDESVVDDSQLPKDRFSAERLKGVDSTLKIQPAELGDSAMYLCASSLVRQDNSPLHFGNGTRLTVT.

The rearrangement links TRBV20-1 to TRBJ1-1; 9 bases agree with TRBD1. The CDR3 loop spans 15 amino acids. Germline V CDR1 and CDR2: DFQATT, SNEGSKA (reference sequence). The V and J ends lost 3 bases and 4 bases, in that order; junction bases with no gene match: 9. CDR3 coding DNA: TGCAGTGCTAGTGACCCGGGACAGGGCTCCACTGAAGCTTTCTTT. Translating it yields CSASDPGQGSTEAFF.

V gene TRBV18 combines with J gene TRBJ2-1; 9 bases match TRBD1. The V gene end was trimmed by 6 bases and the J gene end by 15 bases; junction bases not matched to a gene: 15. Germline V gene data show CDR1 as KGHSH and CDR2 as LQKENI. The CDR3 loop spans 14 amino acids. As DNA, the CDR3 is TGTGCCAGCTCTCCGGGACAGGGTCAAAGTTTAGCGTTCTTC. This codes for CASSPGQGQSLAFF.

This clone was counted a few times. The chain combines TRBV19 with TRBJ2-5; 14 nucleotides agree with TRBD2. V shed 4 bases, J shed 2 bases, and the junction held 6 bases outside the gene matches. This CDR3 is 17 amino acids long. CDR1 LNHDA and CDR2 SQIVND come from the germline V gene (reference sequence). CDR3 region: CASSTGLAGGGQETQYF. In DNA, the CDR3 is TGTGCCAGTAGTACCGGACTAGCGGGGGGAGGTCAAGAGACCCAGTACTTC.

The chain has TRBV11-3 and TRBJ2-6, with 9 bases lining up with TRBD1. V lost 5 bases, J lost 0 bases, and 5 bases stayed unmatched. Germline CDR1 reads SGHNT; CDR2 reads YENEEA. CDR3 length: 17 residues. The CDR3 is CASSPGQGYSGANVLTF. In DNA form, the CDR3 reads TGTGCCAGCAGCCCGGGACAGGGATACTCTGGGGCCAACGTCCTGACTTTC.

The chain has TRBV7-9 and TRBJ2-7; TRBD2 agrees at 8 bases. V lost 3 bases and J lost 1; bases outside the gene matches: 2. The CDR3 extends over 14 amino acids. Germline V gives CDR1 SEHNR, CDR2 FQNEAQ (reference sequence). The CDR3 DNA is TGTGCCAGCAGCTTTGCGGGAGGATCCTACGAGCAGTACTTC. This codes for CASSFAGGSYEQYF.

The chain links TRBV5-1 to TRBJ1-2, with no clear D. Trimming removed 0 bases from V and 5 bases from J, with 11 bases in between. The germline gives CDR1 SGHRS, CDR2 YFSETQ. CDR3 length equals 14 residues. CDR3 amino acids: CASSLAGGLYGYTF. Here the CDR3 DNA reads TGCGCCAGCAGCTTGGCCGGAGGGTTGTATGGCTACACCTTC.

This clone was counted between two and nine times. This chain uses TRBV3-1 (or the pseudogene TRBV3-2) with TRBJ1-2, with 9 bases matching TRBD1. V shed 0 bases, J shed 5 bases, and the junction held 7 bases outside the gene matches. The CDR3 extends over 16 amino acids. Germline V gives CDR1 LGHDT, CDR2 YNNKEL (reference sequence). This CDR3 is CASSQDTGGLGYGYTF. The CDR3 bases are TGTGCCAGCAGCCAAGACACAGGGGGCTTAGGGTATGGCTACACCTTC.